These 24 T cell receptor beta chains were sequenced from one sample in a study of OX40 agonist ivuxolimab in advanced cancers. The assay was immunoSEQ multiplex PCR, and TCRdb's table has in-frame clones only and misses some. The sample carries around 56,000 clones, 88% recorded once. The sequences come from CD4+ or CD8+ T cells sorted from blood, collected in a trial of the OX40 agonist ivuxolimab. The receptors derive from an adult with an advanced solid tumor such as melanoma, head and neck, liver or kidney cancer.

CDR3 residues: CASSLPPSAEAFF. The CDR3 region has the DNA TGTGCCAGCAGCTTGCCCCCTTCCGCTGAAGCTTTCTTT. The chain has TRBV5-4 and TRBJ1-1; D call uncertain. Trimming pared 1 base from V and 6 bases from J, leaving 10 bases between. This CDR3 region has 13 residues. Looked up from germline, CDR1 is SGHNT and CDR2 is YYREEE (reference sequence).

The V and J genes are TRBV29-1 and TRBJ2-3, with D uncertain. V was cut by 1 base and J by 3 bases, with 2 bases left in between. Germline CDR1 reads SQVTM; CDR2 reads ANQGSEA. The CDR3 has 11 residues. CDR3 nucleotides: TGCAGCGTTGAAGTGACAGATACGCAGTATTTT. This gives the protein CSVEVTDTQYF.

This clone was picked up one time. This chain connects TRBV5-4 to TRBJ1-4; 8 nucleotides agree with TRBD1. J was trimmed by 0 bases and V by 1 base; bases with no gene match: 8. This CDR3 has 18 amino acids. Germline-derived CDR1 and CDR2 are SGHNT and YYREEE (reference sequence). The DNA for the CDR3 is TGTGCCAGCAGCTTGAGCAGGGGGCACTTTGCAACTAATGAAAAACTGTTTTTT. Its protein product is CASSLSRGHFATNEKLFF. Looking up the rest from reference TRBV5-4 and TRBJ1-4 gives the full variable domain: ETGVTQSPTHLIKTRGQQVTLRCSSQSGHNTVSWYQQALGQGPQFIFQYYREEENGRGNFPPRFSGLQFPNYSSELNVNALELDDSALYLCASSLSRGHFATNEKLFFGSGTQLSVL.

DNA of the CDR3: TGCAGTGCTAGAGGAGGGGAAGGCTACACCTTC. Translated, it gives CSARGGEGYTF. The genes are TRBV20-1 and TRBJ1-2; the D gene is possibly TRBD1 (5 bases). This CDR3 region has 11 residues. V lost 1 base, J lost 8 bases, and 8 bases lay in between. Germline values: CDR1 DFQATT, CDR2 SNEGSKA (reference sequence).

The chain is built from TRBV19 and TRBJ2-2, with a possible D match to TRBD1 (6 bases). Germline loops: CDR1 LNHDA, CDR2 SQIVND (reference sequence). The CDR3 consists of 15 residues. V lost 6 bases, J lost 7 bases, and 18 bases lay in between. The CDR3 DNA sequence: TGTGCCAGTAGGTTCGGTATTGGGGGCGGCGGGGAGCTGTTTTTT. This codes for CASRFGIGGGGELFF.

This chain uses TRBV7-6 with TRBJ2-3; D might be TRBD1 or TRBD2, each matching 5 bases. V lost 0 bases and J lost 6, with 10 bases in between. Germline-derived CDR1 and CDR2 are SGHVS and FNYEAQ. This CDR3 is 14 amino acids long. DNA for the CDR3: TGTGCCAGCAGCTTAGCGGGGGTGGTGGATACGCAGTATTTT. Encoded protein: CASSLAGVVDTQYF.

This rearrangement joins TRBV9 to TRBJ2-7; possibly TRBD1 for D (5 bases). Between the trimmed V and J ends, which lost 4 bases and 3 bases, there was a span of 11 bases. In germline, CDR1 is SGDLS, CDR2 YYNGEE. This CDR3 has 13 residues. The CDR3 reads CASSRGAVYEQYF. CDR3 DNA: TGTGCCAGCAGCCGTGGGGCGGTCTACGAGCAGTACTTC.

The chain has TRBV19 and TRBJ1-1, with TRBD1 identical over 9 bases. The CDR3 consists of 15 residues. Looked up from germline, CDR1 is LNHDA and CDR2 is SQIVND (reference sequence). V lost 3 bases, J lost 0 bases, and 2 bases stayed unmatched. The CDR3 reads CASSIGQGMNTEAFF. DNA for the CDR3: TGTGCCAGTAGTATCGGACAGGGGATGAACACTGAAGCTTTCTTT.

The chain combines TRBV5-1 with TRBJ1-2; 7 bases fit TRBD1. Germline loops: CDR1 SGHRS, CDR2 YFSETQ. This CDR3 is built from 14 residues. V trimming: 0 bases; J trimming: 4 bases; junction bases outside the gene matches: 3. The CDR3 bases are TGCGCCAGCAGCTTGGAGGGGGCTGTCTATGGCTACACCTTC. Encoded protein: CASSLEGAVYGYTF.

The chain carries TRBV5-4 and TRBJ1-1, with D perhaps TRBD1 (6 bases). The V and J ends lost 3 bases and 8 bases respectively, with 11 bases between them. CDR3 length: 12 amino acids. Germline V lookup: CDR1 SGHNT, CDR2 YYREEE (reference sequence). CDR3 sequence: CASSYGGSEAFF. The CDR3 DNA sequence: TGTGCCAGCAGCTATGGGGGCTCCGAAGCTTTCTTT.

This clone was observed a handful of times. The chain combines TRBV5-1 with TRBJ2-7; no clear D. This CDR3 comprises 13 residues. Trimming removed 0 bases at V and 3 bases at J, with 7 bases between. Germline values: CDR1 SGHRS, CDR2 YFSETQ. The CDR3 DNA is TGCGCCAGCAGCTTGGCGGCAGGCTACGAGCAGTACGTC. It specifies CASSLAAGYEQYV.

CDR3 sequence: CASRRPYSTDTQYF. The CDR3 region has the DNA TGTGCCAGCAGGAGGCCCTACTCCACAGATACGCAGTATTTT. V is TRBV7-9 and J is TRBJ2-3; the D is unclear. Germline V gene sequence: CDR1 SEHNR, CDR2 FQNEAQ (reference sequence). Trimming took 6 bases from V and 2 from J, leaving 12 bases between them. This CDR3 is 14 amino acids long.

The chain joins TRBV6-5 to TRBJ1-1, with TRBD1 as a possible D gene (6 bases). The ends were cut back, 3 bases at V and 5 bases at J, with 16 bases in the middle. CDR3 size: 15 residues. The germline gives CDR1 MNHEY, CDR2 SVGAGI. The CDR3 nucleotides are TGTGCCAGCAGTTATTCAGAGTGGGGGGCAACTGAAGCTTTCTTT. Translated, it gives CASSYSEWGATEAFF.

This clone was seen only once. The rearrangement links TRBV27 to TRBJ2-1; tentatively, D is TRBD1 (5 bases). V was trimmed by 7 bases and J by 4 bases, leaving 14 bases between them. This CDR3 has 14 residues. In germline, CDR1 is MNHEY, CDR2 SMNVEV (reference sequence). The CDR3 protein is CASIDSSAYNEQFF. The CDR3 DNA reads as TGTGCCAGCATCGACAGTTCAGCTTACAATGAGCAGTTCTTC.

The chain carries TRBV19 and TRBJ1-1; possibly TRBD1 for D (6 bases). The CDR3 runs 14 residues. Per germline, CDR1 LNHDA and CDR2 SQIVND (reference sequence). V shed 1 base and J shed 3 bases, with 9 bases lying between them. CDR3 region: CASSIAGADTEAFF. The CDR3 nucleotides read TGTGCCAGTAGTATAGCAGGGGCAGACACTGAAGCTTTCTTT.

The chain recombines TRBV2 with TRBJ2-1; no firm D call. CDR1 and CDR2 (germline): SNHLY, FYNNEI. The CDR3 consists of 12 residues. Trimming took off 2 bases at V and 7 bases at J, with 6 bases between the two ends. The CDR3 is CASSESGNEQFF. CDR3 DNA: TGTGCCAGCAGTGAATCGGGTAATGAGCAGTTCTTC.

CDR3 DNA: TGTGCCAGCAGTGCCGGGACCTCTCTCCATGAGCAGTTCTTC. It encodes CASSAGTSLHEQFF. The rearrangement joins TRBV9 to TRBJ2-1, with D perhaps being TRBD1 or TRBD2 (5 bases each). Trimming took 5 bases from V and 8 from J, leaving 17 bases between them. CDR1 and CDR2 (germline): SGDLS, YYNGEE. CDR3 length: 14 residues.

This clone was detected once. J is TRBJ2-3 and V is TRBV19; TRBD2 might be the D (6 bases). V lost 6 bases and J 9 bases, leaving 13 bases between the germline ends. The CDR3 is made up of 12 amino acids. Germline loops: CDR1 LNHDA, CDR2 SQIVND (reference sequence). CDR3 sequence: CASRRDSGTQYF. The DNA for the CDR3 is TGTGCCAGTAGAAGGGACTCCGGAACGCAGTATTTT.

The V and J genes are TRBV7-9 and TRBJ2-2; no reliable D call. In germline, CDR1 is SEHNR, CDR2 FQNEAQ (reference sequence). This CDR3 spans 11 amino acids. The V end was cut by 7 bases, the J end by 8 bases, with 8 bases between. CDR3 coding DNA: TGTGCCAGCATCACCGGGGGGGAGCTGTTTTTT. Amino acid sequence: CASITGGELFF. Drawing the rest from reference TRBV7-9 and TRBJ2-2, the complete variable domain is DTGVSQNPRHKITKRGQNVTFRCDPISEHNRLYWYRQTLGQGPEFLTYFQNEAQLEKSRLLSDRFSAERPKGSFSTLEIQRTEQGDSAMYLCASITGGELFFGEGSRLTVL.

V usage is TRBV5-1 and J usage is TRBJ2-2; the D is unclear. The CDR3 is 13 residues long. The germline V gene has CDR1 SGHRS and CDR2 YFSETQ. Trimming left V 0 bases short and J 5 bases short, with 5 bases between. The CDR3 coding sequence is TGCGCCAGCAGCTTGGGCGGTACCGGGGAGCTGTTTTTT. Translating it yields CASSLGGTGELFF.

The chain recombines TRBV11-2 with TRBJ2-2, with D maybe TRBD2 (5 bases). Trimming took off 4 bases at V and 6 bases at J, with 15 bases between the two ends. The CDR3 has 15 residues. In germline, CDR1 is SGHAT, CDR2 FQNNGV. The CDR3 nucleotides are TGTGCCAGCAGCTACCCCCTCGGGGTGGCCGGGGAGCTGTTTTTT. Translated: CASSYPLGVAGELFF.

The V and J genes are TRBV2 and TRBJ1-2; D remains unclear. This CDR3 spans 14 amino acids. Per germline, CDR1 SNHLY and CDR2 FYNNEI. The germline V and J ends were trimmed by 6 bases and 4 bases, with 15 bases remaining between them. The CDR3 loop is CASSDSQNPYGYTF. CDR3 in DNA: TGTGCCAGCAGCGATAGTCAGAACCCCTATGGCTACACCTTC.

The V gene is TRBV9, the J gene TRBJ2-7, with 10 bases matching TRBD2. The V and J ends lost 3 bases and 4 bases, in that order; junction bases with no gene match: 4. Germline CDR1 SGDLS, CDR2 YYNGEE. This CDR3 has 14 amino acids. The CDR3 reads CASSGLAGEYEQYF. CDR3 sequence (DNA): TGTGCCAGCAGCGGGCTAGCGGGAGAGTACGAGCAGTACTTC.

The chain uses TRBV4-1 and TRBJ2-7, with 8 nucleotides matching TRBD2. CDR1 is MGHRA and CDR2 is YSYEKL in the germline V gene. Germline trimming cut 4 bases from V and 6 bases from J; bases unmatched to any gene: 8. The CDR3 length is 14 residues. CDR3 bases: TGCGCCAGCAGCCGTGGAGCGGGAGCGGTCGAGCAGTACTTC. This codes for CASSRGAGAVEQYF.